This is a list of T cell receptor beta chains from one sample in a study of PD-1 blockade in mismatch repair-deficient tumors. Data came from immunoSEQ multiplex PCR; TCRdb stores just in-frame clones and leaves some out. The profile shows more than 85,000 clones, 70% to 85% of them singletons. Sequencing was performed on peripheral blood, taken 35 to 37 weeks after starting pembrolizumab. The receptors were gathered from an adult with mismatch repair-deficient cancer. CDR3s include the opening cysteine and the closing phenylalanine or tryptophan. A D gene is named only where the DNA matches it firmly. Not all rows give a size; the values are once, few, many and, for expanded clones, a class.

clone_size: .; v_call: TRBV10-3; j_call: TRBJ2-3; d_call: TRBD1; cdr3_nt: TGTGCCATCGGGACAGGGCGCACAGATACGCAGTATTTT; cdr3_aa: CAIGTGRTDTQYF
clone_size: .; v_call: TRBV6-5; j_call: TRBJ2-7; d_call: .; cdr3_nt: TGTGCCAGCAGTCCAGGGACCTACGAGCAGTACTTC; cdr3_aa: CASSPGTYEQYF
clone_size: .; v_call: TRBV5-6; j_call: TRBJ1-2; d_call: .; cdr3_nt: TGTGCCAGCAGCTTACCAGGGGATGGGTATGGCTACACCTTC; cdr3_aa: CASSLPGDGYGYTF
clone_size: .; v_call: TRBV7-9; j_call: TRBJ1-1; d_call: .; cdr3_nt: TGTGCCAGCAGCGAAGGGTCCGGGACTGAAGCTTTCTTT; cdr3_aa: CASSEGSGTEAFF
clone_size: .; v_call: TRBV7-8; j_call: TRBJ2-7; d_call: .; cdr3_nt: TGTGCCAGCAGCTTAGGAGTGGAGGCGGGATTCTCCTACGAGCAGTACTTC; cdr3_aa: CASSLGVEAGFSYEQYF
clone_size: .; v_call: TRBV6-1; j_call: TRBJ2-5; d_call: TRBD2; cdr3_nt: TGTGCCGTCGGGGGGGAGAAGTACTTC; cdr3_aa: CAVGGEKYF
clone_size: .; v_call: TRBV11-1; j_call: TRBJ2-7; d_call: .; cdr3_nt: TGTGCCAGCAGCTTAGCGAGCGAGCAGTACTTC; cdr3_aa: CASSLASEQYF
clone_size: .; v_call: TRBV6-5; j_call: TRBJ2-3; d_call: TRBD2; cdr3_nt: TGTGCCAGCAGTTACTCTAGCGGGAGGCCAGATACGCAGTATTTT; cdr3_aa: CASSYSSGRPDTQYF
clone_size: .; v_call: TRBV7-9; j_call: TRBJ2-1; d_call: .; cdr3_nt: TGTGCCAGCAGCTTCAGGAGTGGACTAATAGATTACTACAATGAGCAGTTCTTC; cdr3_aa: CASSFRSGLIDYYNEQFF
clone_size: .; v_call: TRBV2; j_call: TRBJ1-5; d_call: TRBD1; cdr3_nt: TGTGCCAGCAGGCAACAGGGGCCCTATCAGCCCCAGCATTTT; cdr3_aa: CASRQQGPYQPQHF
clone_size: .; v_call: TRBV29-1; j_call: TRBJ2-3; d_call: .; cdr3_nt: TGCAGCGTCCAGGGGACTTACACAGATACGCAGTATTTT; cdr3_aa: CSVQGTYTDTQYF
clone_size: once; v_call: TRBV5-1; j_call: TRBJ1-2; d_call: .; cdr3_nt: TGCGCCAGCAGCTTGGAAGGCTCCAGGGTTAATGGCTACACCTTC; cdr3_aa: CASSLEGSRVNGYTF
clone_size: .; v_call: TRBV5-1; j_call: TRBJ2-7; d_call: TRBD1; cdr3_nt: TGCGCCAGCAGCCCCGGGACAGCTGGCTACGAGCAGTACTTC; cdr3_aa: CASSPGTAGYEQYF
clone_size: few; v_call: TRBV19; j_call: TRBJ1-5; d_call: .; cdr3_nt: TGTGCCAGTAGTATTGAGGAATACCGGCAGCCCCAGCATTTT; cdr3_aa: CASSIEEYRQPQHF
clone_size: .; v_call: TRBV30; j_call: TRBJ2-1; d_call: .; cdr3_nt: TGTGCCTGGACTATTTCGAACAATGAGCAGTTCTTC; cdr3_aa: CAWTISNNEQFF
clone_size: .; v_call: TRBV5-6; j_call: TRBJ2-3; d_call: TRBD1; cdr3_nt: TGTGCCAGCACACGGACAGGGCTGGGAGATACGCAGTATTTT; cdr3_aa: CASTRTGLGDTQYF
clone_size: .; v_call: TRBV11-3; j_call: TRBJ1-1; d_call: TRBD1; cdr3_nt: TGTGCCAGCAGCCAACGACAGGGGAGCATGAACACTGAAGCTTTCTTT; cdr3_aa: CASSQRQGSMNTEAFF
clone_size: once; v_call: TRBV30; j_call: TRBJ2-7; d_call: TRBD2; cdr3_nt: TGTGCCACGCGGGGGTCCTACGAGCAGTACTTC; cdr3_aa: CATRGSYEQYF
clone_size: .; v_call: TRBV6-1; j_call: TRBJ2-5; d_call: TRBD2; cdr3_nt: TGTGCCAGCAAACTAGCGGGAGGGGAGACCCAGTACTTC; cdr3_aa: CASKLAGGETQYF
clone_size: .; v_call: TRBV11-3; j_call: TRBJ1-2; d_call: .; cdr3_nt: TGTGCCAGCAGCGACGTCCTTAATGGCTACACCTTC; cdr3_aa: CASSDVLNGYTF
clone_size: .; v_call: TRBV9; j_call: TRBJ2-7; d_call: TRBD1; cdr3_nt: TGTGCCAGCAGCCCGTGGGACAGCCGAGAGGAGCAGTACTTC; cdr3_aa: CASSPWDSREEQYF
clone_size: .; v_call: TRBV11-2; j_call: TRBJ1-1; d_call: .; cdr3_nt: TGTGCCAGCAGCTTGGTAGGGTCGGGGGTAACTGAAGCTTTCTTT; cdr3_aa: CASSLVGSGVTEAFF
clone_size: once; v_call: TRBV19; j_call: TRBJ1-5; d_call: TRBD1; cdr3_nt: TGTGCCAGTAGTATCGTCGCAGGGGGCCCTCAGCCCCAGCATTTT; cdr3_aa: CASSIVAGGPQPQHF
clone_size: .; v_call: TRBV27; j_call: TRBJ2-6; d_call: .; cdr3_nt: TGTGCCAGCAGTTTACTGACAGGTGGGGCCAACGTCCTGACTTTC; cdr3_aa: CASSLLTGGANVLTF
clone_size: once; v_call: TRBV19; j_call: TRBJ2-3; d_call: TRBD1; cdr3_nt: TGTGCCAGTAGTATAGGCGGGACAGGGTCAGATACGCAGTATTTT; cdr3_aa: CASSIGGTGSDTQYF